The following is a TCR beta chain sequence with its context. Its antigen remains unknown. This specimen belongs to a study of vaccination effects on CD4 cells after COVID-19. At the level of the study: Researchers obtained post-vaccine samples at a median of 72 days past the second dose.

CD4+ T cells specific for antigen were expanded with viral peptide pools by the ViraFEST assay before sequencing. Following 10 days of culture, CD4+ T cells were isolated. It was two doses of either the BNT162b2 or mRNA-1273 vaccine that participants received. None of the vaccinated had previously contracted SARS-CoV-2, and their nucleocapsid antibodies tested negative. Wells of a few million PBMC each were grown with about 9.3 IU/ml IL-2 and about 10 ug/ml peptides. Study-level results: Both infection-induced and vaccine-induced clones contracted markedly at late post-vaccination timepoints.

TCRdb's copy holds only in-frame clones and misses some; the assay was immunoSEQ multiplex PCR. The sample contains around 59,000 clones, roughly three quarters of which appear only once. Per the germline V gene, CDR1 is SGDLS and CDR2 is YYNGEE. The V gene lost 0 bases and the J gene lost 0 bases, with 10 bases spanning the gap. This CDR3 contains 16 residues. The chain couples TRBV9 to TRBJ1-3; D is perhaps TRBD1 (6 bases). Source: CD4+ T cells from PBMCs cultured with HCoV-OC43 spike peptides, taken after COVID-19 vaccination. Subset denoted: HCoV-OC43 spike overlapping peptide pool stimulation. This sequence was found in a human donor who received a COVID-19 vaccine. CDR3 sequence reads: CASSVVGGFSGNTIYF. DNA of the CDR3: TGTGCCAGCAGCGTAGTGGGGGGCTTCTCTGGAAACACCATATATTTT.